Listed here are 24 T cell receptor beta chains from one sample, sequenced in a study of blood T cell repertoires in COVID-19. Sequencing used immunoSEQ multiplex PCR; TCRdb keeps in-frame clones, though not all of them. The sample yields roughly 120,000 clones, 80% to 90% seen once. Sequenced material: peripheral blood. The receptors stem from a man in his 70s who had recovered from COVID-19.

V gene TRBV3-1 (or the pseudogene TRBV3-2) combines with J gene TRBJ2-3; TRBD2 aligns across 7 bases. The CDR3 is 13 residues long. After removal of 4 bases from V and 6 bases from J, the junction contained 4 bases not matched to a gene. Germline loops: CDR1 LGHDT, CDR2 YNNKEL (reference sequence). CDR3: CASSRQLADTQYF. CDR3 coding DNA: TGTGCCAGCAGCCGCCAACTAGCGGATACGCAGTATTTT.

The J gene is TRBJ2-7, the V gene TRBV4-2, with D perhaps TRBD1 (5 bases). The germline CDR1 and CDR2 sequences are LGHNA and YNFKEQ. The CDR3 contains 17 residues. Trimming left V 4 bases short and J 2 bases short, with 21 bases between. Here the CDR3 reads CASSRAGSLAAAYEQYF. CDR3 DNA: TGTGCCAGCAGCCGGGCAGGGTCTCTTGCCGCGGCCTACGAGCAGTACTTC.

The rearrangement joins TRBV7-9 to TRBJ2-1; 7 bases are a match to TRBD1. Germline loops: CDR1 SEHNR, CDR2 FQNEAQ (reference sequence). The J segment lost 3 bases and the V segment lost 5 bases, leaving 7 bases of the junction unmatched. The CDR3 spans 15 residues. The CDR3 DNA follows: TGTGCCAGCAGCCAGCGACAGGGCCTCTACAATGAGCAGTTCTTC. Encoded protein: CASSQRQGLYNEQFF. Complete variable domain (other parts from reference TRBV7-9 and TRBJ2-1): DTGVSQNPRHKITKRGQNVTFRCDPISEHNRLYWYRQTLGQGPEFLTYFQNEAQLEKSRLLSDRFSAERPKGSFSTLEIQRTEQGDSAMYLCASSQRQGLYNEQFFGPGTRLTVL.

The V gene is TRBV11-2, the J gene TRBJ2-5; D is possibly TRBD1 (6 bases). V was shortened by 0 bases and J by 5 bases, with 13 bases between the two germline ends. CDR1 SGHAT and CDR2 FQNNGV come from the germline V gene. The CDR3 length is 15 residues. CDR3 residues: CASSLDWGLRETQYF. The CDR3 DNA sequence: TGTGCCAGCAGCTTAGATTGGGGGCTGAGGGAGACCCAGTACTTC. Looking up the rest from reference TRBV11-2 and TRBJ2-5 gives the full variable domain: EAGVAQSPRYKIIEKRQSVAFWCNPISGHATLYWYQQILGQGPKLLIQFQNNGVVDDSQLPKDRFSAERLKGVDSTLKIQPAKLEDSAVYLCASSLDWGLRETQYFGPGTRLLVL.

The chain is built from TRBV9 and TRBJ2-3; 9 nucleotides line up with TRBD2. The CDR3 totals 15 residues. The trim removed 6 bases at V and 2 bases at J, leaving 7 bases unmatched. Germline V gene data show CDR1 as SGDLS and CDR2 as YYNGEE. The CDR3 reads CASTGGRGPTDTQYF. CDR3 nucleotides: TGTGCCAGCACGGGCGGGAGGGGACCCACAGATACGCAGTATTTT. Supplemented by reference TRBV9 and TRBJ2-3, the full variable domain reads DSGVTQTPKHLITATGQRVTLRCSPRSGDLSVYWYQQSLDQGLQFLIQYYNGEERAKGNILERFSAQQFPDLHSELNLSSLELGDSALYFCASTGGRGPTDTQYFGPGTRLTVL.

The rearrangement uses TRBV7-6 and TRBJ2-3, with D possibly being TRBD2 (5 bases). This CDR3 is 12 amino acids long. V lost 5 bases to trimming and J lost 11 bases, with 14 bases between them. The germline gives CDR1 SGHVS, CDR2 FNYEAQ. DNA of the CDR3: TGTGCCAGCAGCCCGAGGGTTGCTAGGCAGTATTTT. Its translation is CASSPRVARQYF.

The chain uses TRBV6-5 and TRBJ2-2, with D maybe TRBD2 (6 bases). CDR3 size: 14 residues. The V gene's germline CDR1 is MNHEY and CDR2 SVGAGI. V dropped 3 bases and J dropped 6 bases, with 11 bases sitting between them. The CDR3 reads CASSYALAAGELFF. CDR3 nucleotides: TGTGCCAGCAGTTATGCACTAGCCGCCGGGGAGCTGTTTTTT.

The chain has TRBV7-2 and TRBJ2-5; 7 nucleotides agree with TRBD1. Germline V gives CDR1 SGHTA, CDR2 FQGNSA. Trimming cost V 4 bases and J 2 bases; bases outside gene matches: 4. The CDR3 is 14 residues long. In nucleotides, the CDR3 is TGTGCCAGCAGCTCGACAGGGTTACAAGAGACCCAGTACTTC. This codes for CASSSTGLQETQYF.

This rearrangement joins TRBV6-2 or TRBV6-3 to TRBJ2-1; D not resolved. In germline, CDR1 is MNHEY, CDR2 SVGEGT. There are 13 residues in the CDR3. V was clipped by 1 base and J by 3 bases, with 4 bases between them. This CDR3 reads CASSYYFYNEQFF. The CDR3 nucleotides are TGTGCCAGCAGTTACTACTTCTACAATGAGCAGTTCTTC.

This clone was detected only a few times. V usage is TRBV7-3 and J usage is TRBJ1-1; D unclear. Germline V gene lookup returns CDR1 SGHTA and CDR2 FQGTGA. CDR3 length: 15 residues. V was cut by 2 bases and J by 0 bases, with 10 bases left in between. CDR3 sequence (DNA): TGTGCCAGCAGCTTATCGGGTGGCATGAACACTGAAGCTTTCTTT. This sequence encodes CASSLSGGMNTEAFF.

The CDR3 region is CASSYRGGSSYNEQFF. The DNA for the CDR3 is TGTGCCAGCAGTTACCGAGGCGGGAGTTCTTACAATGAGCAGTTCTTC. This rearrangement joins TRBV6-5 to TRBJ2-1; 7 nucleotides align to TRBD2. CDR1 and CDR2 from the germline V gene are MNHEY and SVGAGI. This CDR3 contains 16 residues. With V trimmed by 2 bases and J by 4 bases, 8 bases remained unmatched.

The rearrangement links TRBV5-1 to TRBJ1-5; tentative D call: TRBD1 (6 bases). CDR1 and CDR2 (germline): SGHRS, YFSETQ. The V gene lost 2 bases and the J gene lost 2 bases, with 11 bases spanning the gap. The CDR3 is 15 amino acids. CDR3 amino acids: CASSLTGMGNQPQHF. The CDR3 region has the DNA TGCGCCAGCAGCTTAACAGGGATGGGCAATCAGCCCCAGCATTTT.

CDR3 coding DNA: TGTGCCAGCAGCTTAGAAGGAGGGAACTACAATGAGCAGTTCTTC. This codes for CASSLEGGNYNEQFF. The chain has TRBV7-2 and TRBJ2-1, with D tentatively TRBD2 (6 bases). CDR3 length: 15 residues. CDR1 and CDR2 (germline): SGHTA, FQGNSA. Trimming pared 1 base from V and 3 bases from J, leaving 10 bases between.

This clone has only a few counts. The chain carries TRBV2 and TRBJ2-3; weak D call: TRBD2 (6 bases). The germline V gene encodes CDR1 SNHLY and CDR2 FYNNEI. CDR3 length: 16 residues. V was shortened by 0 bases and J by 6 bases, with 16 bases between the two germline ends. This chain's CDR3 is CASSEAMSSAGDTQYF. Written as DNA, the CDR3 is TGTGCCAGCAGTGAAGCGATGTCTAGCGCTGGGGATACGCAGTATTTT.

This chain connects TRBV18 to TRBJ2-7, with 7 bases identical to TRBD1. The CDR3 length is 14 residues. Trimming at V came to 2 bases and at J to 4 bases, leaving 5 bases not matched to a gene. Germline V gives CDR1 KGHSH, CDR2 LQKENI. The CDR3 bases are TGTGCCAGCTCACCATACGACAGGGTATACGAGCAGTACTTC. The encoded protein is CASSPYDRVYEQYF.

The chain carries TRBV7-3 and TRBJ1-6; D perhaps matches TRBD1 (6 bases). Per the germline V gene, CDR1 is SGHTA and CDR2 is FQGTGA. Between the trimmed V and J ends, which lost 5 bases and 0 bases, there was a span of 14 bases. This CDR3 is 17 amino acids long. In DNA, the CDR3 is TGTGCCAGCAGCCCCGGACAGACGAGCTCCTATAATTCACCCCTCCACTTT. Its protein product is CASSPGQTSSYNSPLHF.

This clone was counted between two and nine times. The chain carries TRBV12-3 or TRBV12-4 and TRBJ1-5; D ambiguous. V dropped 6 bases and J dropped 8 bases, with 14 bases sitting between them. The CDR3 is made up of 13 amino acids. CDR3 in DNA: TGTGCCAGCAGCAACACCCCGAGGGAGCCCCAGCATTTT. It translates to CASSNTPREPQHF.

V usage is TRBV24-1 and J usage is TRBJ2-5; 9 nucleotides line up with TRBD1. Germline V lookup: CDR1 KGHDR, CDR2 SFDVKD. The CDR3 loop spans 15 amino acids. After removal of 3 bases from V and 7 bases from J, the junction contained 8 bases not matched to a gene. The CDR3 coding sequence is TGTGCCACCAGTGATCCGGGACAGGGAGCAGTGACCCAGTACTTC. This codes for CATSDPGQGAVTQYF.

V is TRBV30 and J is TRBJ1-2, with D uncertain. CDR1 and CDR2 from the germline V gene are GTSNPN and SVGIG (reference sequence). Trimming removed 2 bases from V and 8 bases from J, with 9 bases in between. This CDR3 is 11 amino acids long. In nucleotides, the CDR3 is TGTGCCTGGAGTAGAGGGTTCGGCTACACCTTC. It yields the protein CAWSRGFGYTF.

This chain uses TRBV29-1 with TRBJ2-3; 7 bases align to TRBD1. This CDR3 is 12 amino acids long. Trimming cost V 7 bases and J 4 bases; bases outside gene matches: 5. The germline V gene has CDR1 SQVTM and CDR2 ANQGSEA. CDR3 DNA: TGCAGCGGACGACAGGGCGCAGATACGCAGTATTTT. It specifies CSGRQGADTQYF.

The chain links TRBV29-1 to TRBJ2-1; D perhaps matches TRBD1 (6 bases). Trimming took off 7 bases at V and 4 bases at J, with 17 bases between the two ends. In germline, CDR1 is SQVTM, CDR2 ANQGSEA. The CDR3 extends over 14 amino acids. CDR3: CSATHQGGYNEQFF. In DNA form, the CDR3 reads TGCAGCGCGACTCACCAAGGGGGATACAATGAGCAGTTCTTC.

In nucleotides, the CDR3 is TGTGCCAGCAGCCGCTCCGCAGATAATGAAAAACTGTTTTTT. It yields the protein CASSRSADNEKLFF. The chain combines TRBV7-9 with TRBJ1-4; the D is unclear. Trimming left V 5 bases short and J 4 bases short, with 11 bases between. The CDR3 runs to 14 residues. CDR1 and CDR2 from the germline V gene are SEHNR and FQNEAQ (reference sequence). Looking up the rest from reference TRBV7-9 and TRBJ1-4 gives the full variable domain: DTGVSQNPRHKITKRGQNVTFRCDPISEHNRLYWYRQTLGQGPEFLTYFQNEAQLEKSRLLSDRFSAERPKGSFSTLEIQRTEQGDSAMYLCASSRSADNEKLFFGSGTQLSVL.

Many counts were recorded for this clone. The chain employs TRBV7-7 and TRBJ1-2; 7 bases map to TRBD1. The CDR3 consists of 15 residues. With V trimmed by 5 bases and J by 6 bases, 12 bases remained unmatched. CDR1 SSHAT and CDR2 FNYEAQ come from the germline V gene (reference sequence). The CDR3 nucleotides are TGTGCCAGCAGCCCGTACAGGGGCTCGATTGATGGCTACACCTTC. Its protein product is CASSPYRGSIDGYTF.

The genes are TRBV10-1 and TRBJ1-2; D gene ambiguous. The V gene lost 0 bases and the J gene lost 3 bases, with 5 bases spanning the gap. Per the germline V gene, CDR1 is WNHNN and CDR2 is SYGVQD (reference sequence). CDR3 length: 13 amino acids. DNA for the CDR3: TGCGCCAGCAGTGAGTCCACGGACTATGGCTACACCTTC. Amino acids: CASSESTDYGYTF.